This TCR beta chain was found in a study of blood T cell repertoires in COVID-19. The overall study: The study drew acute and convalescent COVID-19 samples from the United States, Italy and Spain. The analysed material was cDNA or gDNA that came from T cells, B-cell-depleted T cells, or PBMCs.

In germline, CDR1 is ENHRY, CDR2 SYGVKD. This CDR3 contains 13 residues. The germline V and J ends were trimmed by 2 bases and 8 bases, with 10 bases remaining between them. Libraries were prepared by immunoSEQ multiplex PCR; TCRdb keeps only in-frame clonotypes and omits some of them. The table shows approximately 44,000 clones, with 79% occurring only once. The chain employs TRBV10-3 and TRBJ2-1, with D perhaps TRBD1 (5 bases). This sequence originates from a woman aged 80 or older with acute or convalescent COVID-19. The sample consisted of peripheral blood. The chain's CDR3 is CAISEVRADEQFF. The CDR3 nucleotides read TGTGCCATCAGTGAGGTCAGGGCGGATGAGCAGTTCTTC.